The entry below describes one T cell receptor beta chain. Its antigen is currently unknown. The source of the sample is a study of PD-L1 blockade in urothelial cancer. On the study more broadly: T cell content in blood samples showed a median of approximately 150,000. General study points: For durable-benefit patients, tumor-associated blood clones expanded more at 3 weeks.

This CDR3 spans 15 amino acids. After removal of 5 bases from V and 2 bases from J, the junction contained 8 bases not matched to a gene. Germline V gene sequence: CDR1 SGHTA, CDR2 FQGNSA. The time point is: pretreatment peripheral blood. Clones were read by immunoSEQ multiplex PCR, and TCRdb kept only the in-frame ones, dropping some. The sample includes around 40,000 clones, roughly nine tenths seen only once; the top ten take approximately 11%. Specimen: PBMCs, collected around atezolizumab (anti-PD-L1) treatment. The clonotype was recovered from a woman aged 60-70 years with urothelial cancer. J is TRBJ2-7 and V is TRBV7-2, with 8 bases fitting TRBD2. This CDR3 reads CASSQTSGGTYEQYF. The DNA for the CDR3 is TGTGCCAGCAGCCAGACGAGCGGGGGCACCTACGAGCAGTACTTC.